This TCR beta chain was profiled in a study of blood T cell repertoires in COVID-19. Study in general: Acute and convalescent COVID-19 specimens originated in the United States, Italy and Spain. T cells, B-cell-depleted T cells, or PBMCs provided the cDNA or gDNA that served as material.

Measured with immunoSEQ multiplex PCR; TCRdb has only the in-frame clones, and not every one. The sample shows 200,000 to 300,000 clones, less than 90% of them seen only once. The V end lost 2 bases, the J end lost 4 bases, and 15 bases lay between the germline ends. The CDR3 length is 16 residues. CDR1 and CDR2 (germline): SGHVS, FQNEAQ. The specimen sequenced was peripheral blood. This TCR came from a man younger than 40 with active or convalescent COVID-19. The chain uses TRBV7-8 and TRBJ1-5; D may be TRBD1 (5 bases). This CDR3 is CASSLNSGHNNQPQHF. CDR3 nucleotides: TGTGCCAGCAGCTTAAATTCTGGACACAATAATCAGCCCCAGCATTTT.